The 14 T cell receptor beta chains listed next were all sequenced from one sample in a study of blood T cell repertoires in COVID-19. Repertoires were generated with immunoSEQ multiplex PCR, while TCRdb's copy carries only in-frame clones and drops some. The data show 200,000 or so clones, around 90% seen once. The sample consisted of peripheral blood. These receptors were taken from a man aged 60 to 69 who had recovered from COVID-19.

V usage is TRBV6-5 and J usage is TRBJ1-1; TRBD1 agrees at 7 bases. V lost 7 bases, J lost 8 bases, and 10 bases stayed unmatched. The germline gives CDR1 MNHEY, CDR2 SVGAGI. The CDR3 extends over 13 amino acids. The CDR3 DNA follows: TGTGCCAGCATACAACAACGGGACAGCGAAGCTTTCTTT. Translating gives CASIQQRDSEAFF.

The chain is built from TRBV19 and TRBJ2-2; D is possibly TRBD2 (7 bases). This CDR3 has 14 residues. Germline assignment: CDR1 LNHDA and CDR2 SQIVND (reference sequence). The germline V and J ends were trimmed by 9 bases and 4 bases, with 15 bases remaining between them. Here the CDR3 DNA reads TGTGCCAGCCGAGGGGGGGGCGGCACCGGGGAGCTGTTTTTT. Protein: CASRGGGGTGELFF.

This rearrangement joins TRBV6-5 to TRBJ2-5; 9 positions match TRBD1. From germline, CDR1 is MNHEY and CDR2 SVGAGI. Trimming at V came to 4 bases and at J to 4 bases, leaving 7 bases not matched to a gene. There are 15 residues in the CDR3. The CDR3 reads CASSSWDREGETQYF. In DNA form, the CDR3 reads TGTGCCAGCAGTTCGTGGGACAGGGAGGGAGAGACCCAGTACTTC.

The chain uses TRBV5-4 and TRBJ2-5, with D possibly being TRBD2 (6 bases). Germline assignment: CDR1 SGHNT and CDR2 YYREEE (reference sequence). V was trimmed by 3 bases and J by 0 bases, leaving 9 bases between them. The CDR3 runs 14 residues. CDR3 in DNA: TGTGCCAGCAGCTCCGGAGGGAACCAAGAGACCCAGTACTTC. Amino acid sequence: CASSSGGNQETQYF.

This rearrangement joins TRBV5-1 to TRBJ2-7; D may be TRBD2 (5 bases). The V end lost 0 bases, the J end lost 0 bases, and 10 bases lay between the germline ends. Per the germline V gene, CDR1 is SGHRS and CDR2 is YFSETQ. This CDR3 has 15 amino acids. The CDR3 spells CASSLGRTLSYEQYF. The CDR3 DNA follows: TGCGCCAGCAGCTTGGGCAGGACTCTCTCCTACGAGCAGTACTTC.

V and J are TRBV19 and TRBJ2-3; D is possibly TRBD1 (6 bases). Trimming removed 4 bases from V and 0 bases from J, with 11 bases in between. Germline-derived CDR1 and CDR2 are LNHDA and SQIVND (reference sequence). The length of the CDR3 is 15 residues. CDR3 protein: CASSSRGASTDTQYF. The CDR3 DNA reads as TGTGCCAGTAGTAGCAGGGGTGCTAGCACAGATACGCAGTATTTT.

This clone showed up just a few times. This chain joins TRBV5-1 and TRBJ1-1; 8 nucleotides agree with TRBD1. The J segment lost 4 bases and the V segment lost 2 bases, leaving 1 base of the junction unmatched. CDR3 length: 13 amino acids. The germline CDR1 and CDR2 sequences are SGHRS and YFSETQ. CDR3 coding DNA: TGCGCCAGCAGCTTCGACAGGGGCACTGAAGCTTTCTTT. Its protein product is CASSFDRGTEAFF.

This clone showed up just once. The rearrangement joins TRBV5-1 to TRBJ2-1; 11 positions match TRBD1. The CDR3 covers 15 residues. In germline, CDR1 is SGHRS, CDR2 YFSETQ. V gave up 3 bases and J gave up 7 bases; unmatched junction bases: 6. The CDR3 loop is CASSSGQGGRNEQFF. CDR3 DNA: TGCGCCAGCAGCTCGGGACAGGGGGGGCGGAATGAGCAGTTCTTC.

This clone was seen more than once but under ten times. The genes are TRBV6-4 and TRBJ2-7; a possible D gene is TRBD2 (5 bases). V was cut by 9 bases and J by 0 bases, with 12 bases left in between. Germline loops: CDR1 MRHNA, CDR2 SNTAGT. There are 13 residues in the CDR3. CDR3 protein: CARKADSSYEQYF. The CDR3 region has the DNA TGTGCCAGGAAAGCGGATAGCTCCTACGAGCAGTACTTC.

V gene TRBV28 combines with J gene TRBJ2-2; 7 bases line up with TRBD1. After removal of 7 bases from V and 6 bases from J, the junction contained 20 bases not matched to a gene. The CDR3 loop spans 18 amino acids. From germline, CDR1 is MDHEN and CDR2 SYDVKM. In DNA, the CDR3 is TGTGCCAGCAAGGCCGAGGCGGTGACAGGGTGGTTCGCCGGGGAGCTGTTTTTT. It codes for CASKAEAVTGWFAGELFF.

The chain joins TRBV19 to TRBJ1-1, with D perhaps TRBD1 (5 bases). V was clipped by 1 base and J by 4 bases, with 13 bases between them. The CDR3 extends over 15 amino acids. Per germline, CDR1 LNHDA and CDR2 SQIVND (reference sequence). This chain's CDR3 is CASSIVPLGGTEAFF. The CDR3 nucleotides are TGTGCCAGTAGTATAGTCCCCCTCGGGGGCACTGAAGCTTTCTTT. The complete variable domain, with remaining parts taken from reference TRBV19 and TRBJ1-1, reads DGGITQSPKYLFRKEGQNVTLSCEQNLNHDAMYWYRQDPGQGLRLIYYSQIVNDFQKGDIAEGYSVSREKKESFPLTVTSAQKNPTAFYLCASSIVPLGGTEAFFGQGTRLTVV.

This clone was seen just once. J is TRBJ2-1 and V is TRBV5-1; TRBD2 matches 8 bases. The CDR3 has 17 residues. Germline V gene lookup returns CDR1 SGHRS and CDR2 YFSETQ. V lost 3 bases, J lost 0 bases, and 8 bases stayed unmatched. The CDR3, as DNA: TGCGCCAGCAGCTCCGAAGCGAGCGGGAGCTCCTACAATGAGCAGTTCTTC. Translation gives CASSSEASGSSYNEQFF. The whole variable domain, remainder taken from reference TRBV5-1 and TRBJ2-1, is KAGVTQTPRYLIKTRGQQVTLSCSPISGHRSVSWYQQTPGQGLQFLFEYFSETQRNKGNFPGRFSGRQFSNSRSEMNVSTLELGDSALYLCASSSEASGSSYNEQFFGPGTRLTVL.

The genes are TRBV29-1 and TRBJ2-5; D perhaps matches TRBD1 (5 bases). This CDR3 has 11 amino acids. Germline V gene lookup returns CDR1 SQVTM and CDR2 ANQGSEA. CDR3 sequence reads: CIYRAGETQYF. Here the CDR3 DNA reads TGCATCTACCGGGCAGGGGAGACCCAGTACTTC.

The CDR3 protein is CASSPRDRAYSNQPQHF. CDR3 DNA: TGTGCCAGCAGCCCCAGGGACAGGGCTTATAGCAATCAGCCCCAGCATTTT. This chain connects TRBV7-8 to TRBJ1-5; 9 bases map to TRBD1. CDR3 length equals 17 residues. Germline CDR1 is SGHVS and CDR2 is FQNEAQ. The J segment lost 0 bases and the V segment lost 5 bases, leaving 8 bases of the junction unmatched.